This T cell receptor beta chain derives from a study of blood T cells in healthy people across ages. Study findings and constraints: The authors considered diversity estimates from one million T cells to be underestimates. Reliance upon unsorted PBMCs precluded definitive naive versus antigen-experienced comparison.

A sample-barcoded 5' primer and a J-beta primer mix were used in a second PCR of about 6 to 11 cycles. Researchers report that a template-switch adaptor with 12 random nucleotides tagged each cDNA molecule. All samples gave at least 2.5 million CDR3-containing paired-end reads. TCRdb independently ran MiXCR on the 5' RACE reads; one entry per CDR3 protein. Of some 320,000 distinct CDR3 sequences in the sample, 25% to 30% were seen once. This clonotype was seen a handful of times. Its antigen is not identified. Germline assignment: CDR1 MGHRA and CDR2 YSYEKL. The CDR3 runs to 16 residues. J gave up 6 bases and V 2 bases, and 8 bases lay outside the gene matches.

This chain uses TRBV4-1 with TRBJ2-3; 10 bases fit TRBD1. Sequenced sample: blood. The receptor was derived from a woman aged 70-85 years in good health. CDR3 DNA: TGCGCCAGCAGCCAACCGGGACAGGGGTCGTTTGATACGCAGTATTTT. As protein: CASSQPGQGSFDTQYF.